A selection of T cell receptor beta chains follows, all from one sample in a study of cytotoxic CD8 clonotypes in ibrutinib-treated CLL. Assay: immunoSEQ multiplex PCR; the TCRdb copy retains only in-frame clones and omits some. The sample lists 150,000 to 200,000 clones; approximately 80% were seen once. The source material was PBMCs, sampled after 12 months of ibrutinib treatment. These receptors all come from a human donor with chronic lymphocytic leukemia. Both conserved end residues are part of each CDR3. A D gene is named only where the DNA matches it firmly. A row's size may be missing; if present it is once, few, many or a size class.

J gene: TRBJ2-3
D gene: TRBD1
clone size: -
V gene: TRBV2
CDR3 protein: CASRAGTGPDTQYF
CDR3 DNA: TGTGCCAGCAGAGCCGGGACAGGGCCAGATACGCAGTATTTT

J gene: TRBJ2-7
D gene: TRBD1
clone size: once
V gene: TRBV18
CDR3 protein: CASSPPTGTGFEQYF
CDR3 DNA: TGTGCCAGCTCACCACCGACCGGGACAGGGTTCGAGCAGTACTTC

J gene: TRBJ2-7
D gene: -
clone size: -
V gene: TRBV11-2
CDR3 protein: CASSLPPTSSYEQYF
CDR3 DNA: TGTGCCAGCAGCCTCCCCCCGACTAGCTCCTACGAGCAGTACTTC

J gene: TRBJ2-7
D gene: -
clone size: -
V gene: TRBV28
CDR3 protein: CASSFAGRRAYEQYF
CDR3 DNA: TGTGCCAGCAGTTTTGCAGGCAGGAGGGCCTACGAGCAGTACTTC

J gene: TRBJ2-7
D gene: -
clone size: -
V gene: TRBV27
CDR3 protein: CASSPSWGASYEQYF
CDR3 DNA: TGTGCCAGCAGCCCCTCGTGGGGAGCCTCCTACGAGCAGTACTTC

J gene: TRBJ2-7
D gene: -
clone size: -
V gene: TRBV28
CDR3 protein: CASREGPYEQYF
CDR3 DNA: TGTGCCAGCAGGGAGGGGCCCTACGAGCAGTACTTC

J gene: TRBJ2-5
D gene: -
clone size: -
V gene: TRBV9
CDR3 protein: CASSGESGETQYF
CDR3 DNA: TGTGCCAGCAGTGGTGAGTCGGGGGAGACCCAGTACTTC

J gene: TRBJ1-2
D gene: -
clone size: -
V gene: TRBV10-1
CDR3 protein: CASSPRHKPRGGYTF
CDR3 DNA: TGCGCCAGCAGTCCTCGACATAAACCACGCGGGGGCTACACCTTC

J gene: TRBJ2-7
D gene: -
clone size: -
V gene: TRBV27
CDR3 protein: CASRNPDRYEQYF
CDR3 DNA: TGTGCCAGCAGGAACCCGGACAGATACGAGCAGTACTTC

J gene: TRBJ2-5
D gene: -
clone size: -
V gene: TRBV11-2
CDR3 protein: CASSREQETQYF
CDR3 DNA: TGTGCCAGCAGCCGGGAGCAGGAGACCCAGTACTTC

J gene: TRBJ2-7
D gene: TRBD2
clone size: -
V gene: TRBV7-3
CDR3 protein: CASSSYGTSGNYEQYF
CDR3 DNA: TGTGCCAGCAGCTCCTACGGGACTAGCGGAAATTACGAGCAGTACTTC

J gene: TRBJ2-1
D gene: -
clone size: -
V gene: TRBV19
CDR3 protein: CASKEEETPYNEQFF
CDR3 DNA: TGTGCCAGTAAAGAAGAGGAGACCCCCTACAATGAGCAGTTCTTC

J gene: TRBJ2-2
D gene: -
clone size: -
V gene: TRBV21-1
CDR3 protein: CASSKVRGATAGELFF
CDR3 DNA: TGTGCCAGCAGCAAAGTGCGGGGGGCAACGGCCGGGGAGCTGTTTTTT

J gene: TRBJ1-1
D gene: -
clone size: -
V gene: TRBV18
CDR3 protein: CASSIGKNTEAFF
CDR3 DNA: TGTGCCAGCTCAATCGGGAAGAACACTGAAGCTTTCTTT

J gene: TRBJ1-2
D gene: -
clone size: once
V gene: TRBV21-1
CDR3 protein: CASSKGKGPRSWDGYTF
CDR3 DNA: TGTGCCAGCAGCAAAGGGAAGGGTCCACGTTCCTGGGATGGCTACACCTTC

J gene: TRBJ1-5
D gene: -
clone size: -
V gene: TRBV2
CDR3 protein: CASNAGGGGNQPQHF
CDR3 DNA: TGTGCCAGCAACGCCGGAGGGGGGGGAAATCAGCCCCAGCATTTT

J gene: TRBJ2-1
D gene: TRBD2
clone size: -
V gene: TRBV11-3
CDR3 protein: CASSLQTSGGARPYNEQFF
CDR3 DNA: TGTGCCAGCAGCCTACAGACTAGCGGGGGGGCCCGCCCCTACAATGAGCAGTTCTTC

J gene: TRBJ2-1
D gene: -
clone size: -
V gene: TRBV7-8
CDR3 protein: CASSPLSENEQFF
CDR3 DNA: TGTGCCAGCAGCCCCCTAAGCGAGAATGAGCAGTTCTTC

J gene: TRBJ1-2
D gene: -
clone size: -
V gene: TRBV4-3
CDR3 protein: CASSQEGGARGGYTF
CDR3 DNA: TGCGCCAGCAGCCAAGAGGGAGGTGCCCGCGGCGGCTACACCTTC

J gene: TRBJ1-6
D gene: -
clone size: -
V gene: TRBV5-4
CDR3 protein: CASSQGTPTQNSPLHF
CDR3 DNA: TGTGCCAGCAGCCAGGGGACACCCACGCAAAATTCACCCCTCCACTTT

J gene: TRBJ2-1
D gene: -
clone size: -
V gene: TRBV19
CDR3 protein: CASQDLSYNEQFF
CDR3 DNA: TGTGCCAGTCAAGACCTCTCCTACAATGAGCAGTTCTTC

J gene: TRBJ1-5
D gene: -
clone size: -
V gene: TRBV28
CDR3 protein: CASSSDQPQHF
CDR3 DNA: TGTGCCAGCAGTTCGGATCAGCCCCAGCATTTT

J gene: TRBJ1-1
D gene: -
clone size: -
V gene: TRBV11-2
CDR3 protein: CASSLDRETEAFF
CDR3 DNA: TGTGCCAGCAGCTTAGACAGGGAGACTGAAGCTTTCTTT

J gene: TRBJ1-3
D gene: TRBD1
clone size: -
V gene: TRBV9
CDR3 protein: CASSPQGDNSGNTIYF
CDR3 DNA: TGTGCCAGCAGCCCCCAGGGGGATAACTCTGGAAACACCATATATTTT

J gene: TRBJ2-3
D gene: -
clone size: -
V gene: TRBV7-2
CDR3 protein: CASSFSTGTDTQYF
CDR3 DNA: TGTGCCAGCAGCTTCTCCACAGGCACAGATACGCAGTATTTT

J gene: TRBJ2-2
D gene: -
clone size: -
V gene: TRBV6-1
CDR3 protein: CASSRREPTGELFF
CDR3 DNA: TGTGCCAGCAGTAGGAGGGAGCCTACCGGGGAGCTGTTTTTT

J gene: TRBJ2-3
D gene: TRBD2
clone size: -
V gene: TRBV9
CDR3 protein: CASSVDRTSGVTDTQYF
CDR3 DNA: TGTGCCAGCAGCGTAGATCGGACTAGCGGAGTCACAGATACGCAGTATTTT

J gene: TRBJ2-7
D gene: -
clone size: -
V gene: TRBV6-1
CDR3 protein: CASREGPGSDEQYF
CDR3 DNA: TGTGCCAGCAGGGAAGGACCGGGTAGCGACGAGCAGTACTTC

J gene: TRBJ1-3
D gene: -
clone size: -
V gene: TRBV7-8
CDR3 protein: CASSRTDSGNTIYF
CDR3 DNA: TGTGCCAGCAGCCGGACGGATTCTGGAAACACCATATATTTT

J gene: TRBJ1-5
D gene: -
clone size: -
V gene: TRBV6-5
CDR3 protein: CASRLGSDQPQHF
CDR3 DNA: TGTGCCAGCAGGTTAGGGAGCGATCAGCCCCAGCATTTT

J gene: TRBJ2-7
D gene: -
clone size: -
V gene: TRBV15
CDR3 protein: CATSRDYQSTYEQYF
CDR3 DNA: TGTGCCACCAGCAGAGATTATCAGAGTACCTACGAGCAGTACTTC

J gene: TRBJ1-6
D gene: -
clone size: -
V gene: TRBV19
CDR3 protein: CASSIHPGQRNSPLHF
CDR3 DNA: TGTGCCAGTAGTATACACCCCGGGCAGCGCAATTCACCCCTCCACTTT

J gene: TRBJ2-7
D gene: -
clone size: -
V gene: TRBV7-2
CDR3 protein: CASSLEITGYYEQYF
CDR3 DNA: TGTGCCAGCAGCTTAGAAATTACGGGGTATTACGAGCAGTACTTC

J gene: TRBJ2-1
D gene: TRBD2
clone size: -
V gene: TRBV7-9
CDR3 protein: CASSLSSGRGDEQFF
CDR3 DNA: TGTGCCAGCAGCTTAAGCAGCGGGAGGGGGGATGAGCAGTTCTTC

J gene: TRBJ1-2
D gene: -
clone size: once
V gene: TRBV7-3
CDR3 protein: CASSDGTDYGYTF
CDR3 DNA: TGTGCCAGCAGCGACGGGACGGACTATGGCTACACCTTC

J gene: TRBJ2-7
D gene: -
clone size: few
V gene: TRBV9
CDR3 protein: CASSVDGEQYF
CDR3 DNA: TGTGCCAGCAGCGTAGACGGTGAGCAGTACTTC

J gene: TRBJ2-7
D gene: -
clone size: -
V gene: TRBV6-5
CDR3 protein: CAIGLDSSYEQYF
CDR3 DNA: TGTGCCATCGGCCTTGACAGCTCCTACGAGCAGTACTTC

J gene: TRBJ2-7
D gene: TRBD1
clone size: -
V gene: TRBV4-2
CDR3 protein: CASSRDSSYEQYF
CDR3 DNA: TGTGCCAGCAGCCGGGACAGCTCCTACGAGCAGTACTTC

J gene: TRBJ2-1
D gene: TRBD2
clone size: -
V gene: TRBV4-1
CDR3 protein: CASSKDGLAGAGEQFF
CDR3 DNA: TGCGCCAGCAGCAAAGATGGGCTAGCGGGCGCCGGTGAGCAGTTCTTC

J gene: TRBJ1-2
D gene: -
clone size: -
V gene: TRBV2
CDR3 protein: CASSEVKGRPVGYTF
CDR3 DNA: TGTGCCAGCAGTGAAGTTAAAGGGCGCCCTGTCGGCTACACCTTC

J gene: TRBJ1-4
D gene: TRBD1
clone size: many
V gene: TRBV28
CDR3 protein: CASSFWDREKLFF
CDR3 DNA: TGTGCCAGCAGTTTCTGGGACAGGGAAAAACTGTTTTTT

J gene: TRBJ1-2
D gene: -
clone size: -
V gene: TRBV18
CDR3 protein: CASSRDPRSWGYTF
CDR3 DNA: TGTGCCAGCTCACGGGACCCCAGGTCTTGGGGCTACACCTTC

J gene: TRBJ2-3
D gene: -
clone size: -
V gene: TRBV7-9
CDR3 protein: CASSPLGESTDTQYF
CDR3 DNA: TGTGCCAGCAGCCCTCTAGGAGAGAGCACAGATACGCAGTATTTT

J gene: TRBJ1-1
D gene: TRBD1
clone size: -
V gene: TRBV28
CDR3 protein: CASLPSGQGNTEAFF
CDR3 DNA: TGTGCCAGTCTCCCGTCGGGACAGGGGAACACTGAAGCTTTCTTT

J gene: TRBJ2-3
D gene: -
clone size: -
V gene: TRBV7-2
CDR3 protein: CASSPGRFRYEGDTQYF
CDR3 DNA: TGTGCCAGCAGCCCCGGACGTTTTAGATATGAGGGAGATACGCAGTATTTT

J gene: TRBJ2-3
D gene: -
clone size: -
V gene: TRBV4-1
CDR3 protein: CASSQARSTDTQYF
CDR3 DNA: TGCGCCAGCAGCCAAGCCCGCAGCACAGATACGCAGTATTTT

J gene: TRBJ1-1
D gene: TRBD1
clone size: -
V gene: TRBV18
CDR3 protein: CASSPEQGGTLNTEAFF
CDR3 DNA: TGTGCCAGCTCACCAGAACAGGGGGGCACTCTGAACACTGAAGCTTTCTTT

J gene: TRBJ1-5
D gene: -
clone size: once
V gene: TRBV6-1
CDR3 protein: CASLSGEYSNQPQHF
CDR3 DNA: TGTGCCAGCCTTTCGGGGGAATATAGCAATCAGCCCCAGCATTTT

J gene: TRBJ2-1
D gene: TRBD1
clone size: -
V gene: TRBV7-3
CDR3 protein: CASSSDSTGLPYNEQFF
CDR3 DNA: TGTGCCAGCAGCTCAGACTCGACAGGGCTTCCCTACAATGAGCAGTTCTTC

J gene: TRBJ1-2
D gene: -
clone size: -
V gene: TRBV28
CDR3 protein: CASSGQYGYTF
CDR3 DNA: TGTGCCAGCAGTGGACAGTATGGCTACACCTTC

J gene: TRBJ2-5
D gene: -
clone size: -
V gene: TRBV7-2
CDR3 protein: CASSQMATQGETQYF
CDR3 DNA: TGTGCCAGCAGCCAAATGGCTACCCAAGGAGAGACCCAGTACTTC

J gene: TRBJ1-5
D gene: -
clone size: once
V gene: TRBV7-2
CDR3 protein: CASSFGTGNQPQHF
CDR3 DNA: TGTGCCAGCAGTTTCGGGACGGGAAATCAGCCCCAGCATTTT

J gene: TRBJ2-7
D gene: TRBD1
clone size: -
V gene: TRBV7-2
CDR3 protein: CASSSLSPWQGADEQYF
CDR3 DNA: TGTGCCAGCAGCTCCCTATCCCCCTGGCAGGGGGCCGACGAGCAGTACTTC

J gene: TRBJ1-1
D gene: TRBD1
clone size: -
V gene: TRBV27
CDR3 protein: CASSPRPGQGAEAFF
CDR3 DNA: TGTGCCAGCAGCCCCCGCCCGGGACAGGGCGCTGAAGCTTTCTTT

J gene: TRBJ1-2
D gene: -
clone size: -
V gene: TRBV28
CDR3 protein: CASISRQPNYGYTF
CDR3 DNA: TGTGCCAGCATCTCGAGACAACCTAACTATGGCTACACCTTC

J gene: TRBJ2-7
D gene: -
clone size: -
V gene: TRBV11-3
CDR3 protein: CASSPGGRSYEQYF
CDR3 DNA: TGTGCCAGCAGCCCCGGAGGGAGGTCCTACGAGCAGTACTTC

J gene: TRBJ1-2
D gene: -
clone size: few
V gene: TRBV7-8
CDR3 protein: CASSSRPAPNYGYTF
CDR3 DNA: TGTGCCAGCAGCAGCAGGCCTGCCCCTAACTATGGCTACACCTTC

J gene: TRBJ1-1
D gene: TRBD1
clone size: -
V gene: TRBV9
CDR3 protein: CASSPKLSPGQGTPEAFF
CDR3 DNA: TGTGCCAGCAGCCCTAAACTCAGCCCGGGACAGGGAACCCCTGAAGCTTTCTTT

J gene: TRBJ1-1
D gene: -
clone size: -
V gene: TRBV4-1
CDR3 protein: CAARGARTEAFF
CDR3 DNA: TGCGCCGCGCGGGGGGCACGCACTGAAGCTTTCTTT